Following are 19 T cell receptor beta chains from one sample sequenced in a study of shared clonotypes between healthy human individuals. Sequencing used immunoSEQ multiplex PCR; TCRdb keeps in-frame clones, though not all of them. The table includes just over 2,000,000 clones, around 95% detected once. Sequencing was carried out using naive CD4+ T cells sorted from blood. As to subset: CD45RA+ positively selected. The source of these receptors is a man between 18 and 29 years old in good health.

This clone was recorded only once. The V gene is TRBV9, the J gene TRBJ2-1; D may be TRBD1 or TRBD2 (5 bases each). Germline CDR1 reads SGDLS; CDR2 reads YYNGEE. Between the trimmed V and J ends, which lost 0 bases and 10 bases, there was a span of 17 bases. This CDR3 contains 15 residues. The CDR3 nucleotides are TGTGCCAGCAGCGTAGGAGAGGGGCCGGCGAAAGAGCAGTTCTTC. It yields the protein CASSVGEGPAKEQFF.

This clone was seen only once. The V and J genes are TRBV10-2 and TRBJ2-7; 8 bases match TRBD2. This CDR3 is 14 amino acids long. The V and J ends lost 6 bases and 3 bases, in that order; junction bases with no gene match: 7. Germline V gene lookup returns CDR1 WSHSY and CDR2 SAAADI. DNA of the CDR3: TGCGCCAGCAGAGACGGGAGGGGACGCTACGAGCAGTACTTC. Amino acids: CASRDGRGRYEQYF.

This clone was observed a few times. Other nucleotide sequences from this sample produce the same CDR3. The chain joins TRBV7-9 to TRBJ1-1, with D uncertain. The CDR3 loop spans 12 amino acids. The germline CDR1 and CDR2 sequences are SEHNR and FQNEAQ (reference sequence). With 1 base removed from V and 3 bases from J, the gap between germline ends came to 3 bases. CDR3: CASSLEDTEAFF. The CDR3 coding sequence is TGTGCCAGCAGCTTAGAGGACACTGAAGCTTTCTTT.

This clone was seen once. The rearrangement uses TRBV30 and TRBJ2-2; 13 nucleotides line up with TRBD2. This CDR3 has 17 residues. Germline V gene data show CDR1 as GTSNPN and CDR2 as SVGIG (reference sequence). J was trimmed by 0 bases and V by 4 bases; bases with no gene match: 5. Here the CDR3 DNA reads TGTGCCTGGAACGGACTAGCGGGGGACACGAACACCGGGGAGCTGTTTTTT. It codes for CAWNGLAGDTNTGELFF.

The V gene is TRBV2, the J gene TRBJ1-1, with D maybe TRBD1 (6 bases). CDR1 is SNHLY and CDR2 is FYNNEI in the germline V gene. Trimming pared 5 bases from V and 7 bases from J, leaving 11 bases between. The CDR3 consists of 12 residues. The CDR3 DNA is TGTGCCAGCAGTAACAGGGTGAGTGAAGCTTTCTTT. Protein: CASSNRVSEAFF. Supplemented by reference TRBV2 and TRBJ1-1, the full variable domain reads EPEVTQTPSHQVTQMGQEVILRCVPISNHLYFYWYRQILGQKVEFLVSFYNNEISEKSEIFDDQFSVERPDGSNFTLKIRSTKLEDSAMYFCASSNRVSEAFFGQGTRLTVV.

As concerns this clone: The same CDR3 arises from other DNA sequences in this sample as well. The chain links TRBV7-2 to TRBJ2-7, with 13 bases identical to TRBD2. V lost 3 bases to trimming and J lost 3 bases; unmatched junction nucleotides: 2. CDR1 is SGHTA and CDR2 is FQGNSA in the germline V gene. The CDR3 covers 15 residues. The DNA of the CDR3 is TGTGCCAGCAGCTTCGGACTAGCGGGAGTCTACGAGCAGTACTTC. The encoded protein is CASSFGLAGVYEQYF.

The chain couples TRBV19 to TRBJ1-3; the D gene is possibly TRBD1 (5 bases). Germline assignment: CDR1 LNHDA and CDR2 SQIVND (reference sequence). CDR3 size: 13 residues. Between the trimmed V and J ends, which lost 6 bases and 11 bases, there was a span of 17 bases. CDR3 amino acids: CASSLRGDVSIYF. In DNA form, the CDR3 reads TGTGCCAGTAGCCTGCGGGGGGACGTCTCCATATATTTT. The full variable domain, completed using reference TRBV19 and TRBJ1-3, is DGGITQSPKYLFRKEGQNVTLSCEQNLNHDAMYWYRQDPGQGLRLIYYSQIVNDFQKGDIAEGYSVSREKKESFPLTVTSAQKNPTAFYLCASSLRGDVSIYFGEGSWLTVV.

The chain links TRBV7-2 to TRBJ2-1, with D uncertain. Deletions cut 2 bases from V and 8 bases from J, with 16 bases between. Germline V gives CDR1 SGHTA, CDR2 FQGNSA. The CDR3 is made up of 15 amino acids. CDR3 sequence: CASSLLGSEGDEQFF. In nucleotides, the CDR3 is TGTGCCAGCAGCTTATTGGGTAGTGAAGGCGATGAGCAGTTCTTC.

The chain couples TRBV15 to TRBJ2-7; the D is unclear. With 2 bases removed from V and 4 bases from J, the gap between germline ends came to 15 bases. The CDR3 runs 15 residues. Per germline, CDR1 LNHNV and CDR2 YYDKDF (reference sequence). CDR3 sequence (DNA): TGTGCCACCAGCAGACCGGCGTCCGGAGTGTACGAGCAGTACTTC. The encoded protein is CATSRPASGVYEQYF. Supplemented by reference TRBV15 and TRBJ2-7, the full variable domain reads DAMVIQNPRYQVTQFGKPVTLSCSQTLNHNVMYWYQQKSSQAPKLLFHYYDKDFNNEADTPDNFQSRRPNTSFCFLDIRSPGLGDTAMYLCATSRPASGVYEQYFGPGTRLTVT.

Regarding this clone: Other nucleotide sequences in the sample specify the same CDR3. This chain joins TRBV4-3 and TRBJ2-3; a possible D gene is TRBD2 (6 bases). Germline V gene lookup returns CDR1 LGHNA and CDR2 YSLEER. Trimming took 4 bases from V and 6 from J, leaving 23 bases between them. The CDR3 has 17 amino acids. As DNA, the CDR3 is TGCGCCAGCAGCCCCCCTCGGGACTGCCCGAACACGGATACGCAGTATTTT. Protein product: CASSPPRDCPNTDTQYF.

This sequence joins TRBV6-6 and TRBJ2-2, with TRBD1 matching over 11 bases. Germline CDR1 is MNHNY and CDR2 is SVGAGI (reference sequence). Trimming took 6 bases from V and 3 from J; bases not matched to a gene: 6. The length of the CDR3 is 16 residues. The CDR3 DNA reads TGTGCCAGCAGACCCTGGGACAGGGGGGACACCGGGGAGCTGTTTTTT. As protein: CASRPWDRGDTGELFF.

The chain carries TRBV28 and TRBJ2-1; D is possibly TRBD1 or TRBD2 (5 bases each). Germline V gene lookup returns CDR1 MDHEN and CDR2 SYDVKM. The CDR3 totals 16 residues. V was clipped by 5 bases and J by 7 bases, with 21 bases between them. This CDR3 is CASSPANLGTLNEQFF. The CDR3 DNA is TGTGCCAGCAGTCCGGCGAATTTAGGGACCTTAAATGAGCAGTTCTTC.

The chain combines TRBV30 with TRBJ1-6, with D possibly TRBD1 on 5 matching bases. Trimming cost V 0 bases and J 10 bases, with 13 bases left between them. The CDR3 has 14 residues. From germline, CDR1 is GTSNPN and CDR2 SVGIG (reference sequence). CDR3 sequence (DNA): TGTGCCTGGAGTGTAGGGGCAGCACAGTCACCCCTCCACTTT. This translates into CAWSVGAAQSPLHF.

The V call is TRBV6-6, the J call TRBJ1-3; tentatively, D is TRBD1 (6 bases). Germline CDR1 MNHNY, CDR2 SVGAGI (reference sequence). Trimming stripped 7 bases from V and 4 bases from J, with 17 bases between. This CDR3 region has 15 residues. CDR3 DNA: TGTGCCAGCACCGGTGGGGGGGGCCACGGAAACACCATATATTTT. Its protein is CASTGGGGHGNTIYF.

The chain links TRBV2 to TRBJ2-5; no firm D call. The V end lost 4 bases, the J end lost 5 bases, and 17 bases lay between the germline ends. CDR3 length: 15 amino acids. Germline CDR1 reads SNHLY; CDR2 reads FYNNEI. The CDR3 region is CASSGGYSLRETQYF. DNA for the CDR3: TGTGCCAGCAGTGGAGGTTACTCCCTCCGGGAGACCCAGTACTTC.

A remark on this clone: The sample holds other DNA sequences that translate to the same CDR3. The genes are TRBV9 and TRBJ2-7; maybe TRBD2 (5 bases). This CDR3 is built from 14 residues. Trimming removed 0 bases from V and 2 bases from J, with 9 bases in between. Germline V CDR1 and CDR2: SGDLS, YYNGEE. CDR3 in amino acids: CASSVDWGAYEQYF. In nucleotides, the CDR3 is TGTGCCAGCAGCGTAGACTGGGGAGCCTACGAGCAGTACTTC.

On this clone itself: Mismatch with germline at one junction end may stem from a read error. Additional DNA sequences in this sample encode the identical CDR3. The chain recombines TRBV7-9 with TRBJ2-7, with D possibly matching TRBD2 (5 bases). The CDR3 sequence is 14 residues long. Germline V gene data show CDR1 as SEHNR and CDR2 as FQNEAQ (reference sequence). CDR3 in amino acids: CASSLAGRTYEQYF. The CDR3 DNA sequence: TGTGCCAGCAGCCTAGCAGGCAGGACCTACGAGCAGTACTTC.

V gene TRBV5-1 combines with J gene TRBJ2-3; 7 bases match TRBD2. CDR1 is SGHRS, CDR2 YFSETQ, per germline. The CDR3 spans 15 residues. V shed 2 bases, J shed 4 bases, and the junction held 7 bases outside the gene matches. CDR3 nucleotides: TGCGCCAGCAGCTTAACCGGGACTAAGGCAGATACGCAGTATTTT. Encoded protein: CASSLTGTKADTQYF.

The CDR3 bases are TGTGCCAGCAGCTTAGTGGGCGGGGTCCCCTACGAGCAGTACTTC. Protein: CASSLVGGVPYEQYF. This chain connects TRBV7-8 to TRBJ2-7, with a tentative D call TRBD2 (6 bases). CDR3 length equals 15 residues. V lost 1 base and J lost 2, with 12 bases in between. Germline V lookup: CDR1 SGHVS, CDR2 FQNEAQ.